These 19 T cell receptor beta chains share one sample of origin, sequenced in a study of blood T cell repertoires in COVID-19. TCRdb's copy holds only in-frame clones and misses some; the assay was immunoSEQ multiplex PCR. The data contain about 200,000 clones, 82% of them singletons. Input material: peripheral blood. The receptors were gathered from a woman aged 60 to 75 with COVID-19, enrolled during active disease.

V is TRBV30 and J is TRBJ2-7, with 14 bases lining up with TRBD2. Germline CDR1 GTSNPN, CDR2 SVGIG (reference sequence). The V segment lost 7 bases and the J segment 7 bases; nucleotides outside the gene matches: 6. The CDR3 sequence is 13 residues long. CDR3 region: CAFHGLAGGEQYF. The CDR3 DNA follows: TGTGCCTTCCACGGACTAGCGGGAGGTGAGCAGTACTTC.

This clone was recorded at least ten times. This sequence joins TRBV6-5 and TRBJ2-5; weak D call: TRBD2 (5 bases). CDR1 is MNHEY, CDR2 SVGAGI, per germline. V gave up 6 bases and J gave up 5 bases, with 13 bases separating them. This CDR3 has 13 amino acids. The CDR3 DNA follows: TGTGCCAGCAGGGCGGGCGCCCCTGAGACCCAGTACTTC. This sequence encodes CASRAGAPETQYF.

This clone was recorded a few times. This rearrangement joins TRBV11-1 to TRBJ1-6, with no clear D. The CDR3 consists of 13 residues. The V and J ends lost 5 bases and 7 bases respectively, with 9 bases between them. Germline CDR1 reads SGHAT; CDR2 reads FQDESV (reference sequence). The DNA of the CDR3 is TGTGCCAGCAGCCTAAGAACCAATTCACCCCTCCACTTT. Its protein product is CASSLRTNSPLHF. Full variable domain (outside the CDR3, taken from reference TRBV11-1 and TRBJ1-6): EAEVAQSPRYKITEKSQAVAFWCDPISGHATLYWYRQILGQGPELLVQFQDESVVDDSQLPKDRFSAERLKGVDSTLKIQPAELGDSAMYLCASSLRTNSPLHFGNGTRLTVT.

The chain uses TRBV4-2 and TRBJ2-3; 10 bases fit TRBD2. V dropped 6 bases and J dropped 4; count of bases not matched to a gene: 10. CDR1 is LGHNA, CDR2 YNFKEQ, per germline. The CDR3 extends over 16 amino acids. CDR3 amino acids: CASSPESGRAPDTQYF. In DNA form, the CDR3 reads TGTGCCAGCAGTCCAGAGAGCGGGAGGGCCCCAGATACGCAGTATTTT.

The chain recombines TRBV5-4 with TRBJ2-2, with TRBD2 matching 9 bases. V shed 4 bases, J shed 2 bases, and the junction held 3 bases outside the gene matches. This CDR3 comprises 15 residues. The germline V gene encodes CDR1 SGHNT and CDR2 YYREEE (reference sequence). The CDR3 spells CASSSSGRNTGELFF. The CDR3 DNA sequence: TGTGCCAGCAGCAGTAGCGGGAGAAACACCGGGGAGCTGTTTTTT.

This clone showed up just once. This sequence joins TRBV30 and TRBJ1-1, with D unresolved. This CDR3 has 12 residues. CDR1 is GTSNPN, CDR2 SVGIG, per germline (reference sequence). Trimming shortened V by 0 bases and J by 1 base, and 3 bases separated the two germline ends. This CDR3 is CAWSVRNTEAFF. The CDR3 nucleotides are TGTGCCTGGAGTGTCAGGAACACTGAAGCTTTCTTT.

The V and J genes are TRBV30 and TRBJ2-1; D is unresolved. This CDR3 has 13 residues. Germline V gene data show CDR1 as GTSNPN and CDR2 as SVGIG (reference sequence). The CDR3 spells CAIGGPADNEQFF. CDR3 nucleotide sequence: TGTGCGATCGGCGGCCCTGCTGACAATGAGCAGTTCTTC.

CDR3: CASRWQGSEKLFF. CDR3 in DNA: TGTGCCAGCAGGTGGCAGGGGAGTGAAAAACTGTTTTTT. The V and J genes are TRBV28 and TRBJ1-4, with D maybe TRBD1 (6 bases). Trimming removed 6 bases at V and 7 bases at J, with 12 bases between. Germline V gene lookup returns CDR1 MDHEN and CDR2 SYDVKM. This CDR3 has 13 residues.

The chain couples TRBV5-8 to TRBJ1-2; D unresolved. The CDR3 has 15 amino acids. The germline gives CDR1 SGHTS, CDR2 YDEGEE. V shed 0 bases and J shed 8 bases, with 17 bases lying between them. The CDR3 sequence is CASSLGRGVPLGYTF. The CDR3, as DNA: TGTGCCAGCAGCTTGGGGCGCGGAGTTCCTTTGGGCTACACCTTC.

The V call is TRBV7-2, the J call TRBJ1-4; 7 bases are shared with TRBD1. Germline-derived CDR1 and CDR2 are SGHTA and FQGNSA. J lost 7 bases, V lost 6 bases, and 11 bases had no gene match. The CDR3 sequence is 15 residues long. This CDR3 is CASSFPGQWGEKLFF. For the CDR3, the DNA is TGTGCCAGCAGTTTCCCGGGACAGTGGGGTGAAAAACTGTTTTTT. Full variable domain (missing parts from reference TRBV7-2 and TRBJ1-4): GAGVSQSPSNKVTEKGKDVELRCDPISGHTALYWYRQSLGQGLEFLIYFQGNSAPDKSGLPSDRFSAERTGGSVSTLTIQRTQQEDSAVYLCASSFPGQWGEKLFFGSGTQLSVL.

This chain uses TRBV5-8 with TRBJ1-5; 9 bases fit TRBD1. The V segment lost 0 bases and the J segment 6 bases; nucleotides outside the gene matches: 4. Germline V gene lookup returns CDR1 SGHTS and CDR2 YDEGEE. This CDR3 spans 15 amino acids. The chain's CDR3 is CASSLARTGVQPQHF. The CDR3 DNA is TGTGCCAGCAGCTTGGCCAGGACAGGGGTTCAGCCCCAGCATTTT.

The DNA for the CDR3 is TGTGCCAGCAGCTTAGATGGGGCCGGGGGTGTCTACGAGCAGTACTTC. It translates to CASSLDGAGGVYEQYF. The gene calls are TRBV11-3 and TRBJ2-7, with a possible D match to TRBD2 (6 bases). Germline CDR1 reads SGHNT; CDR2 reads YENEEA. The CDR3 spans 16 residues. The V gene lost 0 bases and the J gene lost 3 bases, with 15 bases spanning the gap.

The chain joins TRBV27 to TRBJ1-2; D might be TRBD1 (6 bases). The germline V gene has CDR1 MNHEY and CDR2 SMNVEV (reference sequence). V lost 8 bases, J lost 8 bases, and 24 bases lay in between. The CDR3 is 15 amino acids. The CDR3 spells CASGQGRQATSGYTF. DNA for the CDR3: TGTGCCAGCGGTCAGGGGCGACAGGCGACTTCAGGCTACACCTTC.

V and J are TRBV28 and TRBJ2-5, with 7 bases that match TRBD1. This CDR3 is built from 14 residues. Germline V gene data show CDR1 as MDHEN and CDR2 as SYDVKM. The junction had 3 bases not matched to a gene; V was cut back by 2 bases and J by 3 bases. The CDR3 DNA follows: TGTGCCAGCAGTTTACAGGGGGTTAAAGAGACCCAGTACTTC. This translates into CASSLQGVKETQYF.

The chain employs TRBV5-4 and TRBJ2-2; D possibly corresponds to TRBD1 (6 bases). The V end lost 0 bases, the J end lost 1 base, and 7 bases lay between the germline ends. Germline lookup yields CDR1 SGHNT and CDR2 YYREEE (reference sequence). The CDR3 contains 15 residues. CDR3 DNA sequence: TGTGCCAGCAGCTTGGCAGGGGTGAACACCGGGGAGCTGTTTTTT. This codes for CASSLAGVNTGELFF.

This chain uses TRBV3-1 (or the pseudogene TRBV3-2) with TRBJ2-2; 7 bases line up with TRBD1. CDR3 length equals 17 residues. Germline CDR1 is LGHDT and CDR2 is YNNKEL (reference sequence). With V trimmed by 0 bases and J by 4 bases, 8 bases remained unmatched. CDR3 bases: TGTGCCAGCAGCCAAGATCCGGGGACAGTTCTCACCGGGGAGCTGTTTTTT. It codes for CASSQDPGTVLTGELFF.

This clone was observed at least ten times. The chain carries TRBV7-3 and TRBJ2-1, with D possibly being TRBD1 (6 bases). This CDR3 region has 13 residues. Trimming removed 2 bases from V and 8 bases from J, with 10 bases in between. Germline lookup yields CDR1 SGHTA and CDR2 FQGTGA. CDR3 protein: CASSLEGGHEQFF. The CDR3 nucleotides are TGTGCCAGCAGCTTAGAAGGGGGACATGAGCAGTTCTTC.

The rearrangement links TRBV5-1 to TRBJ1-4, with 7 bases that match TRBD1. The V segment lost 4 bases and the J segment 6 bases; nucleotides outside the gene matches: 9. This CDR3 comprises 15 residues. Germline CDR1 reads SGHRS; CDR2 reads YFSETQ. In DNA, the CDR3 is TGCGCCAGCAGCCCTCGGGGACAGAGAGATGAAAAACTGTTTTTT. As protein: CASSPRGQRDEKLFF.

This chain joins TRBV19 and TRBJ1-2, with 8 bases identical to TRBD1. This CDR3 comprises 15 residues. Germline V lookup: CDR1 LNHDA, CDR2 SQIVND (reference sequence). J lost 6 bases, V lost 5 bases, and 11 bases had no gene match. As DNA, the CDR3 is TGTGCCAGTAGTCTTCCAGGGGGCGCGACGGATGGCTACACCTTC. Its protein is CASSLPGGATDGYTF.